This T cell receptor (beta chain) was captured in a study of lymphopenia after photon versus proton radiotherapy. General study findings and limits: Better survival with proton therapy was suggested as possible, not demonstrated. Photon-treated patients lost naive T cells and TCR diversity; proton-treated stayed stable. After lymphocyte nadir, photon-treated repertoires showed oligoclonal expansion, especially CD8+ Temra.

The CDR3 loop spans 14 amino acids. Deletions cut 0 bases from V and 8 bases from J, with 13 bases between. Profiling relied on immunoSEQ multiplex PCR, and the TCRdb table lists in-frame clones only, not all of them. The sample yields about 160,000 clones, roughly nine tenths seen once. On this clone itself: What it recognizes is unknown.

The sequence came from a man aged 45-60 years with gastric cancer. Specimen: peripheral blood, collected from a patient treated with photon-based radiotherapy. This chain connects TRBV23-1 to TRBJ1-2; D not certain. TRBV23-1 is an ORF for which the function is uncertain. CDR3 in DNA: TGCGCCAGCAGTCAATCGGTGAAAGGAGGCGGCTACACCTTC. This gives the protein CASSQSVKGGGYTF.